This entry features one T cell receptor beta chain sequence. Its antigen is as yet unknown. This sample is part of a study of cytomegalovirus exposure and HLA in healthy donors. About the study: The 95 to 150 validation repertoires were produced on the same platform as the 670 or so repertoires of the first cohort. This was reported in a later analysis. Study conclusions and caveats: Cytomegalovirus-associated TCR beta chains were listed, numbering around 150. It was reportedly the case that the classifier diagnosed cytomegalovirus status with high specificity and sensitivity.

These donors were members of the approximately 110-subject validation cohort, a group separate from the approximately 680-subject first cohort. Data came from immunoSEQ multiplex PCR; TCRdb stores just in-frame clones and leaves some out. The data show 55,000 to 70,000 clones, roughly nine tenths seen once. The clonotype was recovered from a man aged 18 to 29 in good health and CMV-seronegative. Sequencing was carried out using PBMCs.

CDR3 nucleotide sequence: TGTGCCAGCACCTTACCGGGGGGCCACGGTAAAACTGAAGCTTTCTTT. It codes for CASTLPGGHGKTEAFF. This chain joins TRBV28 and TRBJ1-1; D perhaps matches TRBD1 (6 bases). Per germline, CDR1 MDHEN and CDR2 SYDVKM. V dropped 7 bases and J dropped 5 bases, with 23 bases sitting between them. The CDR3 extends over 16 amino acids.